These 8 T cell receptor beta chains came from one sample sequenced in a study of shared clonotypes between healthy human individuals. The table came from immunoSEQ multiplex PCR; TCRdb's copy has only in-frame clones and leaves some out. Among approximately 470,000 clones, around 85% were seen once, and the ten largest hold 10% to 15%. Material for sequencing was PBMCs. The receptor set was obtained from a woman aged 35 to 49 in good health. Some clones in this sample may be carry-over from other donors' samples.

As for this clone: Additional DNA sequences in this sample encode the identical CDR3. V usage is TRBV10-3 and J usage is TRBJ2-1; 16 bases are a match to TRBD2. Germline V gene lookup returns CDR1 ENHRY and CDR2 SYGVKD. This CDR3 contains 15 residues. The V segment lost 6 bases and the J segment 8 bases; nucleotides outside the gene matches: 4. CDR3 protein: CAISGGTSGRDEQFF. In DNA, the CDR3 is TGTGCCATCAGCGGAGGGACTAGCGGGAGGGATGAGCAGTTCTTC.

This sequence joins TRBV6-6 and TRBJ1-1; D ambiguous. Germline lookup yields CDR1 MNHNY and CDR2 SVGAGI (reference sequence). Trimming took off 0 bases at V and 4 bases at J, with 12 bases between the two ends. This CDR3 comprises 15 residues. As DNA, the CDR3 is TGTGCCAGCAGTTACTCATCCGAGGCGGGCACTGAAGCTTTCTTT. Translation: CASSYSSEAGTEAFF.

This rearrangement joins TRBV4-3 to TRBJ1-1, with D maybe TRBD1 (6 bases). Germline assignment: CDR1 LGHNA and CDR2 YSLEER. The CDR3 has 14 amino acids. V was trimmed by 1 base and J by 9 bases, leaving 15 bases between them. CDR3 loop: CASSQGLRGIKAFF. CDR3 bases: TGCGCCAGCAGCCAAGGACTCAGGGGAATAAAAGCTTTCTTT.

V usage is TRBV5-5 and J usage is TRBJ2-3, with a tentative D call TRBD1 (6 bases). Trimming pared 4 bases from V and 4 bases from J, leaving 10 bases between. CDR1 and CDR2 from the germline V gene are SGHKS and YYEKEE (reference sequence). This CDR3 spans 13 amino acids. This CDR3 reads CASSPPGADTQYF. CDR3 in DNA: TGTGCCAGCAGCCCACCAGGGGCAGATACGCAGTATTTT.

The CDR3 bases are TGTGCCACCAGCCCGGGGGGATCAAATCAGCCCCAGCATTTT. This codes for CATSPGGSNQPQHF. The gene calls are TRBV15 and TRBJ1-5, with a weak D call TRBD1 (5 bases). The CDR3 is 14 residues long. The germline CDR1 and CDR2 sequences are LNHNV and YYDKDF (reference sequence). V gave up 5 bases and J gave up 4 bases, with 12 bases separating them.

The rearrangement uses TRBV28 and TRBJ1-2; TRBD1 is a possible D gene (6 bases). V gave up 6 bases and J gave up 4 bases, with 24 bases separating them. Germline V gives CDR1 MDHEN, CDR2 SYDVKM. The CDR3 contains 17 residues. DNA for the CDR3: TGTGCCAGCAGAGAACCACCTGGGGGCCCGCGGTCCTATGGCTACACCTTC. This encodes CASREPPGGPRSYGYTF.

Details on this clone: A much bigger clone sits one base away, suggesting this may be a read error. Distinct nucleotide sequences in the sample also encode this CDR3. In DNA, the CDR3 is TGCGCCAGCAGCCCCCTAGGAGGGGCGGTTAACACTGAAGCTTTCTTT. Amino acid sequence: CASSPLGGAVNTEAFF. The rearrangement joins TRBV14 to TRBJ1-1; TRBD1 might be the D (5 bases). Germline V gene sequence: CDR1 SGHDN, CDR2 FVKESK. This CDR3 has 16 residues.

As for this clone: Germline and junction disagree at one end, which may indicate a read error. The chain couples TRBV7-9 to TRBJ2-2, with D tentatively TRBD1 (6 bases). CDR3 length: 17 amino acids. Germline loops: CDR1 SEHNR, CDR2 FQNEAQ (reference sequence). As DNA, the CDR3 is TGCGCCAGCAGCCAAGATTCATGGGCAGGGGTCGCAGGGGAGCTGTTTTTT. It yields the protein CASSQDSWAGVAGELFF.